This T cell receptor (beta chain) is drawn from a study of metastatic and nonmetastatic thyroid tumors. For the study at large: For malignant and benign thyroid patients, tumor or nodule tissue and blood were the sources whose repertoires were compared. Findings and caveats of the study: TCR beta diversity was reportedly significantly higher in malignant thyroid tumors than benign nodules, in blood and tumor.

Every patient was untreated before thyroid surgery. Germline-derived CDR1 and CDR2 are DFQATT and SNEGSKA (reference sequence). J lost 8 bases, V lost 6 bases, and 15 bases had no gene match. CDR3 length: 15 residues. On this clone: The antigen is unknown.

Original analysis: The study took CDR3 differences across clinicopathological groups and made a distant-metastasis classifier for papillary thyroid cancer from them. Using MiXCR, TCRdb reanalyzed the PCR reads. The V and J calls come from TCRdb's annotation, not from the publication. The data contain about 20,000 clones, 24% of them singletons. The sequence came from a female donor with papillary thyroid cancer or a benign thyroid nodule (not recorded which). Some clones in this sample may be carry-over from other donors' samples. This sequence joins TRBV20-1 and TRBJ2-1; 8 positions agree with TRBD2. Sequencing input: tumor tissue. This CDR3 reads CSAPGLAGLYDEQFF. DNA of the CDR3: TGCAGTGCCCCCGGACTAGCTGGATTGTACGATGAGCAGTTCTTC.